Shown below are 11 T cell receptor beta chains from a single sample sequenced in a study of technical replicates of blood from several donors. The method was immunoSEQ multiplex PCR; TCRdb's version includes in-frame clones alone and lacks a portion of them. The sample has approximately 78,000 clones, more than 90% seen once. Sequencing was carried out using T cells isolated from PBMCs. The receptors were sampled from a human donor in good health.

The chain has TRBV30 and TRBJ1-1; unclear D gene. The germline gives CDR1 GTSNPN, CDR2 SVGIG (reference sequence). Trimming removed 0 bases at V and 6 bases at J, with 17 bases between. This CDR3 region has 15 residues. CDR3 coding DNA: TGTGCCTGGAGTGTACTGAAACGGGGTTTGGCTGAAGCTTTCTTT. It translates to CAWSVLKRGLAEAFF.

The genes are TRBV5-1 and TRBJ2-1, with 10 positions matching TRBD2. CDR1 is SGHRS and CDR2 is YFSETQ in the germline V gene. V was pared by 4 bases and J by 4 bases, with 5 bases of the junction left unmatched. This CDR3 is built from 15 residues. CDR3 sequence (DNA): TGCGCCAGCAGCAACGGACTAGCGGAGTACAATGAGCAGTTCTTC. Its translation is CASSNGLAEYNEQFF.

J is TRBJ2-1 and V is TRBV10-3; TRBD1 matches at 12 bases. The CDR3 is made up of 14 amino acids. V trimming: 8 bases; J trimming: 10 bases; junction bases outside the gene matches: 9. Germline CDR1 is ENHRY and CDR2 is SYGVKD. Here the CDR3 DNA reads TGTGCCATCCAGGGACAGGGGGCGACCTACGAGCAGTTCTTC. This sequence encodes CAIQGQGATYEQFF.

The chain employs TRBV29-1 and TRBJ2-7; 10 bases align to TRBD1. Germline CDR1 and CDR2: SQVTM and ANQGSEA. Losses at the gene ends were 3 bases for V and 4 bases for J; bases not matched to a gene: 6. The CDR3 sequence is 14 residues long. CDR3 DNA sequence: TGCAGCGTTGAGGATAGGACAGGGGGGTACGAGCAGTACTTC. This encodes CSVEDRTGGYEQYF.

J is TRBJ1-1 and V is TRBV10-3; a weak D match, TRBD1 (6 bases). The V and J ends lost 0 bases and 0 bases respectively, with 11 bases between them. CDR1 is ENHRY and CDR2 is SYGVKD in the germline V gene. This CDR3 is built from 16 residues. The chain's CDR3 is CAISESPRGMNTEAFF. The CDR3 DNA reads TGTGCCATCAGTGAGTCTCCCAGGGGCATGAACACTGAAGCTTTCTTT.

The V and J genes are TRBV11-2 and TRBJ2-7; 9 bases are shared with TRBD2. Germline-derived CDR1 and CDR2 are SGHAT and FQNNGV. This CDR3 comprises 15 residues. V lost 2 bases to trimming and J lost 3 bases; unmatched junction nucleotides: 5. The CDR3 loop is CASSLIGLASYEQYF. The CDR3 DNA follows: TGTGCCAGCAGCTTAATAGGACTAGCGAGCTACGAGCAGTACTTC.

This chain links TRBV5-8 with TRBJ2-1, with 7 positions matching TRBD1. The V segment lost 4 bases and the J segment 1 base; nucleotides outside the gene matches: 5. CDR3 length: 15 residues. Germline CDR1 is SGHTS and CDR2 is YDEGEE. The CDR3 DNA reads TGTGCCAGCAGCAGGACAGGCGCTTCCTACAATGAGCAGTTCTTC. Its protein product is CASSRTGASYNEQFF.

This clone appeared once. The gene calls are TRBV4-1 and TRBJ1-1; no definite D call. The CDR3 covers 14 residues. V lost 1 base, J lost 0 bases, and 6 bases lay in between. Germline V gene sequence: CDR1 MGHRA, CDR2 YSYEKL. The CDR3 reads CASSQVAVNTEAFF. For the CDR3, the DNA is TGCGCCAGCAGCCAAGTGGCAGTGAACACTGAAGCTTTCTTT.

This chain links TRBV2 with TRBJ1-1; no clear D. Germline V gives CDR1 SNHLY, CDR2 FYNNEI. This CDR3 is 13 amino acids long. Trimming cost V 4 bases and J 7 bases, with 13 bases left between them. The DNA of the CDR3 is TGTGCCAGCAGTGCGGTCTCAGCAGGTGAAGCTTTCTTT. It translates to CASSAVSAGEAFF.

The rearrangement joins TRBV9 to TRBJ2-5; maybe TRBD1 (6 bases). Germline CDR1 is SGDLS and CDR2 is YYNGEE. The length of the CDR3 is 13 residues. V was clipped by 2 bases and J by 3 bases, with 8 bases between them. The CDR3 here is CASSVRTEETQYF. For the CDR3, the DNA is TGTGCCAGCAGCGTTAGGACAGAAGAGACCCAGTACTTC.

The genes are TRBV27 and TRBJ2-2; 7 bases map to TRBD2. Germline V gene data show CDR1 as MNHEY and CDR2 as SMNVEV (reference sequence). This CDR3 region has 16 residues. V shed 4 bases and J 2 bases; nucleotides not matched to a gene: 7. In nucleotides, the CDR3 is TGTGCCAGCAGTTGGGAGGGAGGCCTTAACACCGGGGAGCTGTTTTTT. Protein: CASSWEGGLNTGELFF.